These 29 T cell receptor beta chains were all obtained from the same sample, sequenced in a study of cytomegalovirus exposure and HLA in healthy donors. Researchers ran the PCR with 60 Vbeta and 13 Jbeta primers. Data came from immunoSEQ multiplex PCR; TCRdb stores just in-frame clones and leaves some out. The sample consists of 11,000 to 15,000 clones, roughly 60% of them appearing once. Sequenced: PBMCs. The receptors come from a woman in her forties or fifties in good health and CMV-seropositive.

In DNA form, the CDR3 reads TGCAGCGCCGGGACAGGGGTGGGGAACGAGCAGTACTTC. Translating gives CSAGTGVGNEQYF. This chain uses TRBV29-1 with TRBJ2-7; 10 bases fit TRBD1. V shed 7 bases and J 5 bases; nucleotides not matched to a gene: 8. This CDR3 is built from 13 residues. From germline, CDR1 is SQVTM and CDR2 ANQGSEA.

The genes are TRBV13 and TRBJ2-1, with 12 bases fitting TRBD2. The CDR3 totals 13 residues. With V trimmed by 6 bases and J by 13 bases, 7 bases remained unmatched. Germline CDR1 is PRHDT and CDR2 is FYEKMQ (reference sequence). In nucleotides, the CDR3 is TGTGCCAGCAGACTAGCGGGAGGACGCCGCCAGTTCTTC. Translation: CASRLAGGRRQFF.

This clone turned up a few times. V usage is TRBV28 and J usage is TRBJ1-4, with no clear D. CDR3 length: 12 amino acids. V dropped 3 bases and J dropped 5 bases, with 4 bases sitting between them. Germline V gene lookup returns CDR1 MDHEN and CDR2 SYDVKM. In DNA form, the CDR3 reads TGTGCCAGCAGTTTTCAGAATGAAAAACTGTTTTTT. This gives the protein CASSFQNEKLFF.

This clone was seen a few times. Here the CDR3 reads CASSLRTGTGWGTQYF. CDR3 sequence (DNA): TGCGCCAGCAGCCTACGTACCGGGACAGGGTGGGGTACGCAGTATTTT. The V gene is TRBV4-3, the J gene TRBJ2-3; 9 bases line up with TRBD1. Losses at the gene ends were 4 bases for V and 8 bases for J; bases not matched to a gene: 13. The CDR3 contains 16 residues. From germline, CDR1 is LGHNA and CDR2 YSLEER.

This chain connects TRBV29-1 to TRBJ2-5, with a weak D call TRBD2 (6 bases). The CDR3 runs 15 residues. Germline lookup yields CDR1 SQVTM and CDR2 ANQGSEA. The V end lost 6 bases, the J end lost 2 bases, and 19 bases lay between the germline ends. The CDR3 sequence: CSVADASGQQETQYF. For the CDR3, the DNA is TGCAGCGTAGCCGACGCCAGCGGGCAGCAAGAGACCCAGTACTTC.

This clone has more than one count but fewer than ten. This chain connects TRBV10-3 to TRBJ2-3, with 8 bases lining up with TRBD2. With 8 bases clipped from V and 2 bases from J, the junction kept 9 bases outside the gene matches. Per germline, CDR1 ENHRY and CDR2 SYGVKD. The CDR3 sequence is 15 residues long. The chain's CDR3 is CAICTSGEATDTQYF. CDR3 DNA sequence: TGTGCCATCTGCACTAGCGGAGAAGCCACAGATACGCAGTATTTT.

The rearrangement uses TRBV10-3 and TRBJ1-3; a possible D gene is TRBD1 (6 bases). This CDR3 is 14 amino acids long. Germline assignment: CDR1 ENHRY and CDR2 SYGVKD. The V end lost 2 bases, the J end lost 4 bases, and 9 bases lay between the germline ends. CDR3 in amino acids: CAISETGLGNTIYF. The CDR3 DNA sequence: TGTGCCATCAGTGAGACAGGGTTAGGAAACACCATATATTTT.

The chain recombines TRBV9 with TRBJ1-2; 7 bases match TRBD1. The V gene end was trimmed by 4 bases and the J gene end by 4 bases; junction bases not matched to a gene: 7. CDR3 size: 14 residues. The germline CDR1 and CDR2 sequences are SGDLS and YYNGEE. CDR3 in DNA: TGTGCCAGCAGCAGACAGGGTCCTGGCTATGGCTACACCTTC. This codes for CASSRQGPGYGYTF. The full variable domain, completed using reference TRBV9 and TRBJ1-2, is DSGVTQTPKHLITATGQRVTLRCSPRSGDLSVYWYQQSLDQGLQFLIQYYNGEERAKGNILERFSAQQFPDLHSELNLSSLELGDSALYFCASSRQGPGYGYTFGSGTRLTVV.

This chain joins TRBV20-1 and TRBJ2-4; D is unresolved. Trimming left V 6 bases short and J 8 bases short, with 8 bases between. The germline V gene has CDR1 DFQATT and CDR2 SNEGSKA (reference sequence). CDR3 length: 10 residues. CDR3 nucleotide sequence: TGCAGTGCCTTCGGGTACATTCAGTACTTC. It translates to CSAFGYIQYF.

The chain uses TRBV7-8 and TRBJ2-3; 9 bases are shared with TRBD1. V shed 6 bases, J shed 8 bases, and the junction held 3 bases outside the gene matches. The germline V gene encodes CDR1 SGHVS and CDR2 FQNEAQ. This CDR3 region has 12 residues. The DNA of the CDR3 is TGTGCCAGCAGTGACAGGGGGGCTACGCAGTATTTT. Its protein is CASSDRGATQYF. The variable domain in full, with the rest retrieved from reference TRBV7-8 and TRBJ2-3, is GAGVSQSPRYKVAKRGQDVALRCDPISGHVSLFWYQQALGQGPEFLTYFQNEAQLDKSGLPSDRFFAERPEGSVSTLKIQRTQQEDSAVYLCASSDRGATQYFGPGTRLTVL.

The chain links TRBV7-6 to TRBJ1-1; 7 bases are a match to TRBD1. This CDR3 spans 14 amino acids. Looked up from germline, CDR1 is SGHVS and CDR2 is FNYEAQ. J was trimmed by 4 bases and V by 2 bases; bases with no gene match: 4. The CDR3 spells CASSLTGAFTEAFF. For the CDR3, the DNA is TGTGCCAGCAGCTTAACAGGGGCGTTCACTGAAGCTTTCTTT.

This chain links TRBV25-1 with TRBJ1-1, with 9 nucleotides matching TRBD1. Per the germline V gene, CDR1 is MGHDK and CDR2 is SYGVNS. The CDR3 length is 13 residues. The V and J ends lost 8 bases and 3 bases, in that order; junction bases with no gene match: 4. DNA for the CDR3: TGTGCCAGCGTTGGACAGGGGTACACTGAAGCTTTCTTT. Translation: CASVGQGYTEAFF.

V gene TRBV9 combines with J gene TRBJ1-1, with unresolved D. Germline CDR1 and CDR2: SGDLS and YYNGEE. The V end lost 4 bases, the J end lost 1 base, and 8 bases lay between the germline ends. The CDR3 is 13 amino acids. CDR3 bases: TGTGCCAGCAGCCCCCGACAGAACACTGAAGCTTTCTTT. It translates to CASSPRQNTEAFF.

This clone was observed a handful of times. CDR3 residues: CASRARVGSQFF. CDR3 DNA: TGTGCCAGCAGGGCCCGGGTCGGGTCACAGTTCTTC. This chain joins TRBV28 and TRBJ2-1; D uncertain. Germline assignment: CDR1 MDHEN and CDR2 SYDVKM. The V gene lost 6 bases and the J gene lost 13 bases, with 16 bases spanning the gap. The CDR3 runs 12 residues. Filled out from reference TRBV28 and TRBJ2-1, the complete variable domain reads DVKVTQSSRYLVKRTGEKVFLECVQDMDHENMFWYRQDPGLGLRLIYFSYDVKMKEKGDIPEGYSVSREKKERFSLILESASTNQTSMYLCASRARVGSQFFGPGTRLTVL.

The chain carries TRBV29-1 and TRBJ2-5; the match to TRBD2 covers 10 bases. The CDR3 loop spans 15 amino acids. J gave up 5 bases and V 4 bases, and 10 bases lay outside the gene matches. Germline-derived CDR1 and CDR2 are SQVTM and ANQGSEA. The DNA for the CDR3 is TGCAGCGTTGGGGGTCCAGCGGGAGGGTTTGAGACCCAGTACTTC. Its translation: CSVGGPAGGFETQYF.

J is TRBJ1-1 and V is TRBV11-1, with D hard to call. The CDR3 has 15 residues. V lost 6 bases and J 3 bases, leaving 17 bases between the germline ends. Germline assignment: CDR1 SGHAT and CDR2 FQDESV (reference sequence). The CDR3 reads CASSRRTGSDTEAFF. The CDR3, as DNA: TGTGCCAGCAGTCGCAGAACCGGGAGTGACACTGAAGCTTTCTTT.

V and J are TRBV4-1 and TRBJ2-7, with 12 bases aligning to TRBD2. CDR3 length: 15 amino acids. Germline trimming cut 5 bases from V and 3 bases from J; bases unmatched to any gene: 5. The germline gives CDR1 MGHRA, CDR2 YSYEKL. As DNA, the CDR3 is TGCGCCAGCAGCTTCCGGACTAGCGGGATCTACGAGCAGTACTTC. Translating gives CASSFRTSGIYEQYF.

This chain joins TRBV5-1 and TRBJ1-5, with 8 bases lining up with TRBD1. Trimming removed 5 bases from V and 6 bases from J; junction bases left unmatched: 7. In germline, CDR1 is SGHRS, CDR2 YFSETQ. The CDR3 spans 14 residues. CDR3 in DNA: TGCGCCAGCAGTTCTGGACAGGGCACTCAGCCCCAGCATTTT. It encodes CASSSGQGTQPQHF.

This chain connects TRBV29-1 to TRBJ1-2; D is uncertain. Trimming shortened V by 5 bases and J by 4 bases, and 11 bases separated the two germline ends. The CDR3 is made up of 12 amino acids. Germline CDR1 and CDR2: SQVTM and ANQGSEA. The CDR3 nucleotides read TGCAGCGTTCAAGGGAGGACCTATGGCTACACCTTC. Protein product: CSVQGRTYGYTF.

To note about this clone: Other DNA sequences in this specimen translate into the identical CDR3. The chain combines TRBV5-1 with TRBJ1-1; no clear D gene. Deletions cut 1 base from V and 1 base from J, with 5 bases between. The CDR3 is 13 amino acids. The germline CDR1 and CDR2 sequences are SGHRS and YFSETQ. CDR3 sequence: CASSLTGNTEAFF. The CDR3 DNA sequence: TGCGCCAGCAGCTTGACTGGGAACACTGAAGCTTTCTTT.

The genes are TRBV29-1 and TRBJ1-1; maybe TRBD1 (6 bases). Germline CDR1 reads SQVTM; CDR2 reads ANQGSEA. V was cut by 6 bases and J by 3 bases, with 14 bases left in between. The CDR3 loop spans 13 amino acids. The DNA of the CDR3 is TGCAGCGTAATGACCGGACAGCACACTGAAGCTTTCTTT. Encoded protein: CSVMTGQHTEAFF.

This clone was found a few times. J is TRBJ1-1 and V is TRBV7-9, with a tentative D call TRBD1 (5 bases). Germline CDR1 and CDR2: SEHNR and FQNEAQ (reference sequence). CDR3 size: 12 residues. Trimming pared 8 bases from V and 4 bases from J, leaving 11 bases between. The CDR3 loop reads CASCGAGTEAFF. The CDR3 coding sequence is TGTGCCAGCTGTGGGGCCGGCACTGAAGCTTTCTTT.

CDR3 sequence reads: CASSLASDTQYF. The CDR3 region has the DNA TGTGCCAGCAGCTTAGCCTCAGATACGCAGTATTTT. The V and J genes are TRBV7-9 and TRBJ2-3; the D is unclear. Germline V gives CDR1 SEHNR, CDR2 FQNEAQ (reference sequence). CDR3 length equals 12 residues. Trimming stripped 0 bases from V and 4 bases from J, with 2 bases between.

J is TRBJ1-1 and V is TRBV29-1, with 8 bases fitting TRBD1. The CDR3 sequence is 13 residues long. CDR1 is SQVTM and CDR2 is ANQGSEA in the germline V gene. The junction had 9 bases not matched to a gene; V was cut back by 7 bases and J by 5 bases. CDR3 sequence reads: CSARTGRETEAFF. The CDR3 region has the DNA TGCAGCGCGCGGACAGGGAGGGAGACTGAAGCTTTCTTT.

The gene calls are TRBV14 and TRBJ2-1; D is perhaps TRBD2 (5 bases). Germline V gene lookup returns CDR1 SGHDN and CDR2 FVKESK. Trimming stripped 4 bases from V and 5 bases from J, with 18 bases between. The CDR3 contains 16 residues. CDR3 amino acids: CASSLYRGVSHNEQFF. Here the CDR3 DNA reads TGTGCCAGCAGCCTCTATCGGGGAGTATCCCACAATGAGCAGTTCTTC.

This rearrangement joins TRBV4-3 to TRBJ2-7; 7 bases agree with TRBD2. V dropped 0 bases and J dropped 10; count of bases not matched to a gene: 12. Germline V lookup: CDR1 LGHNA, CDR2 YSLEER. The CDR3 covers 15 residues. In nucleotides, the CDR3 is TGCGCCAGCAGCCAAGAAGAGCGGGATCAGTTGGTCCAGTACTTC. Protein: CASSQEERDQLVQYF.

This clone has more than one count but fewer than ten. The chain links TRBV20-1 to TRBJ2-3; TRBD2 might be the D (5 bases). Germline lookup yields CDR1 DFQATT and CDR2 SNEGSKA (reference sequence). The V end lost 4 bases, the J end lost 7 bases, and 9 bases lay between the germline ends. The CDR3 has 11 residues. The CDR3 DNA sequence: TGCAGTGCTACTACTAGTAATACGCAGTATTTT. Translating it yields CSATTSNTQYF.

The gene calls are TRBV10-3 and TRBJ2-1; a weak D match, TRBD2 (5 bases). This CDR3 has 15 residues. Germline V CDR1 and CDR2: ENHRY, SYGVKD. V lost 0 bases and J 3 bases, leaving 9 bases between the germline ends. CDR3 loop: CAISESSDYYNEQFF. The DNA for the CDR3 is TGTGCCATCAGTGAGTCTTCCGACTACTACAATGAGCAGTTCTTC.

The chain joins TRBV6-1 to TRBJ1-5; TRBD1 is a possible D gene (5 bases). The CDR3 loop spans 15 amino acids. Germline CDR1 is MNHNS and CDR2 is SASEGT. V was pared by 4 bases and J by 2 bases, with 12 bases between. DNA for the CDR3: TGTGCCAGCAGTGGCGGGACGATGGGCAATCAGCCCCAGCATTTT. As protein: CASSGGTMGNQPQHF.